The 9 T cell receptor beta chains below come from one sample, sequenced in a study of T cell repertoires in cytomegalovirus infection. Their target antigens are unknown. TCRdb used MiXCR to reprocess the reads, holding one entry per CDR3 protein. The table has 51,000 or so distinct CDR3 sequences, about 18% seen once. Sequencing was performed on CD8+ T cells from cultured PBMCs, taken from culture after CMV antigen stimulation. Receptors were obtained from a human donor in good health (CMV status not recorded). Some clones in this sample may be carry-over from other donors' samples.

This CDR3 reads CATSRDRGRGTYEQYF. For the CDR3, the DNA is TGTGCCACCAGCAGAGATAGGGGCAGGGGCACCTACGAGCAGTACTTC. The V gene is TRBV15, the J gene TRBJ2-7, with D possibly TRBD1 on 6 matching bases. CDR1 and CDR2 from the germline V gene are LNHNV and YYDKDF (reference sequence). This CDR3 has 16 amino acids. The V and J ends lost 0 bases and 2 bases respectively, with 14 bases between them.

This chain links TRBV7-4 with TRBJ1-5; D gene ambiguous. The length of the CDR3 is 14 residues. The V end was cut by 5 bases, the J end by 7 bases, with 15 bases between. CDR1 is SGHVT and CDR2 is SQSDAQ in the germline V gene. For the CDR3, the DNA is TGTGCCAGCAGCCACGGGGTTTCTGGACAGCCCCAGCATTTT. This gives the protein CASSHGVSGQPQHF.

The sample holds a few counts of this clonotype. This chain links TRBV20-1 with TRBJ2-5, with TRBD1 matching 9 bases. Germline V lookup: CDR1 DFQATT, CDR2 SNEGSKA (reference sequence). V trimming: 1 base; J trimming: 1 base; junction bases outside the gene matches: 4. This CDR3 region has 15 residues. The CDR3 reads CSARAGTGFQETQYF. The CDR3 DNA sequence: TGCAGTGCTAGAGCCGGGACAGGGTTCCAAGAGACCCAGTACTTC.

The chain's CDR3 is CASTPFGGPYEQYF. CDR3 nucleotides: TGTGCCAGCACCCCTTTCGGGGGCCCCTACGAGCAGTACTTC. The chain links TRBV7-2 to TRBJ2-7, with D perhaps given as TRBD1 or TRBD2 (6 bases each). CDR3 length: 14 amino acids. The ends were cut back, 7 bases at V and 2 bases at J, with 15 bases in the middle. CDR1 and CDR2 from the germline V gene are SGHTA and FQGNSA.

This chain uses TRBV7-6 with TRBJ1-6; D might be TRBD1 (5 bases). V was shortened by 5 bases and J by 5 bases, with 25 bases between the two germline ends. Germline V gene data show CDR1 as SGHVS and CDR2 as FNYEAQ. The CDR3 loop spans 19 amino acids. The CDR3 sequence: CASSGYRDDLEVHNSPLHF. The CDR3 DNA reads TGTGCCAGCAGCGGATACCGGGACGACTTAGAGGTCCATAATTCACCCCTCCACTTT.

The rearrangement links TRBV28 to TRBJ1-6, with D unclear. Germline-derived CDR1 and CDR2 are MDHEN and SYDVKM. The CDR3 is 12 amino acids. V lost 5 bases and J 10 bases, leaving 9 bases between the germline ends. The CDR3 loop is CASSPTSSPLHF. The DNA of the CDR3 is TGTGCCAGCAGTCCAACAAGCTCACCCCTCCACTTT.

This clonotype was detected only a few times. The chain joins TRBV5-6 to TRBJ1-5; the D gene is possibly TRBD1 (6 bases). Germline-derived CDR1 and CDR2 are SGHDT and YYEEEE. The CDR3 spans 12 residues. Trimming left V 4 bases short and J 9 bases short, with 11 bases between. CDR3 loop: CASSRGRLPQHF. The CDR3 nucleotides read TGTGCCAGCAGCCGGGGGCGTCTGCCCCAGCATTTT.

Only a few counts were recorded for this clonotype. This chain links TRBV7-9 with TRBJ2-1, with D perhaps matching TRBD1 (7 bases). The CDR3 contains 20 residues. From germline, CDR1 is SEHNR and CDR2 FQNEAQ (reference sequence). V was cut by 4 bases and J by 4 bases, with 29 bases left in between. The CDR3: CASSSPTRGSYPRGYNEQFF. CDR3 DNA sequence: TGTGCCAGCAGCTCACCCACCAGGGGGTCCTACCCTCGGGGGTACAATGAGCAGTTCTTC.

V and J are TRBV7-2 and TRBJ1-2; 8 bases are shared with TRBD1. CDR1 is SGHTA and CDR2 is FQGNSA in the germline V gene. The CDR3 extends over 14 amino acids. V lost 3 bases and J lost 4; bases outside the gene matches: 4. The CDR3 DNA follows: TGTGCCAGCAGCTTGACAGGGGAGGCCTATGGCTACACCTTC. It translates to CASSLTGEAYGYTF.